The entry below describes one TCR beta chain. Its specificity is unknown. These data belong to a study of shared clonotypes between healthy human individuals. The study's findings and limits: Estimated clonotype richness was generally higher in naive than memory subsets. Generation probabilities of non-shared clonotypes were lower (relative to those shared by all four donors). A handful of donors showed sharing of about 4.6% of naive CD4 clonotypes.

DNA at 200 ng, 25,000 to 35,000 T cell genomes, went into sorted-subset replicate PCRs. TCRdb keeps only in-frame clones here, not all; method: immunoSEQ multiplex PCR. The sample lists around 2.1 million clones; approximately 96% were seen once. The germline CDR1 and CDR2 sequences are SGHTA and FQGTGA. The CDR3 runs 16 residues. V shed 3 bases, J shed 4 bases, and the junction held 10 bases outside the gene matches. Sequencing was done on a sample of naive CD4+ T cells sorted from blood. Regarding subset: CD45RA+ positively selected. This TCR came from a man younger than 35 in good health. This chain uses TRBV7-3 with TRBJ2-5; 8 positions agree with TRBD1. CDR3 nucleotides: TGTGCCAGCAGCTTGAACACAGGGGGAATAGGAGAGACCCAGTACTTC. Amino acid sequence: CASSLNTGGIGETQYF.